The 5 T cell receptor beta chains below come from one sample, sequenced in a study of blood T cell repertoires in COVID-19. Clones were read by immunoSEQ multiplex PCR, and TCRdb kept only the in-frame ones, dropping some. The sample shows 68,000 or so clones, more than 75% of them seen only once. Specimen: peripheral blood. These receptors originate from a man aged 45-65 years with active COVID-19.

The chain carries TRBV28 and TRBJ1-1, with D unresolved. V was pared by 4 bases and J by 4 bases, with 16 bases between. The CDR3 contains 15 residues. Per the germline V gene, CDR1 is MDHEN and CDR2 is SYDVKM. The CDR3 loop is CASSSPSRVRTEAFF. CDR3 DNA: TGTGCCAGCAGTTCACCCAGTCGGGTTCGCACTGAAGCTTTCTTT.

The rearrangement links TRBV7-8 to TRBJ2-3; D possibly corresponds to TRBD1 (5 bases). The germline V gene encodes CDR1 SGHVS and CDR2 FQNEAQ. The CDR3 extends over 18 amino acids. Trimming pared 5 bases from V and 1 base from J, leaving 22 bases between. The CDR3 region is CASSAKFRGFEGTDTQYF. In nucleotides, the CDR3 is TGTGCCAGCAGCGCAAAATTTAGGGGATTCGAGGGCACAGATACGCAGTATTTT.

CDR3 residues: CAWSKSITNTEAFF. Here the CDR3 DNA reads TGTGCCTGGAGTAAGAGTATCACGAACACTGAAGCTTTCTTT. The chain links TRBV30 to TRBJ1-1; D not resolved. CDR1 and CDR2 from the germline V gene are GTSNPN and SVGIG (reference sequence). The CDR3 runs 14 residues. Trimming took 2 bases from V and 1 from J, leaving 11 bases between them.

This clone has a handful of counts. The V gene is TRBV7-9, the J gene TRBJ1-5; 8 bases match TRBD1. CDR3 length: 15 amino acids. Trimming at V came to 4 bases and at J to 2 bases, leaving 4 bases not matched to a gene. From germline, CDR1 is SEHNR and CDR2 FQNEAQ (reference sequence). CDR3 region: CASSYSGQGNQPQHF. The CDR3 nucleotides read TGTGCCAGCAGCTACTCGGGACAGGGCAATCAGCCCCAGCATTTT.

The chain combines TRBV5-6 with TRBJ2-3, with D unclear. CDR1 SGHDT and CDR2 YYEEEE come from the germline V gene. This CDR3 contains 14 residues. The V end was cut by 0 bases, the J end by 0 bases, with 5 bases between. Here the CDR3 reads CASSLDSSTDTQYF. The CDR3 nucleotides are TGTGCCAGCAGCTTGGACTCGAGCACAGATACGCAGTATTTT. Together with reference TRBV5-6 and TRBJ2-3, the CDR3 gives the full variable domain: DAGVTQSPTHLIKTRGQQVTLRCSPKSGHDTVSWYQQALGQGPQFIFQYYEEEERQRGNFPDRFSGHQFPNYSSELNVNALLLGDSALYLCASSLDSSTDTQYFGPGTRLTVL.